Each of the 18 T cell receptor beta chains below was sequenced from the same sample in a study of blood T cell repertoires in COVID-19. TCRdb's copy holds only in-frame clones and misses some; the assay was immunoSEQ multiplex PCR. The sample shows 250,000 to 300,000 clones, about 90% of them seen only once. The sequenced sample consisted of PBMCs or T cells enriched from blood (not recorded which). These receptor sequences come from a human donor in a cohort exposed to, infected with or recovered from COVID-19 (not recorded which). The donor label of this sample is uncertain.

This rearrangement joins TRBV2 to TRBJ2-2; D is perhaps TRBD1 (6 bases). The length of the CDR3 is 15 residues. V was clipped by 1 base and J by 5 bases, with 11 bases between them. Germline loops: CDR1 SNHLY, CDR2 FYNNEI. The DNA of the CDR3 is TGTGCCAGCAGTGAAGGCGTCAGGGGAACCGGGGAGCTGTTTTTT. Encoded protein: CASSEGVRGTGELFF.

The chain recombines TRBV18 with TRBJ2-4; no clear D. V lost 0 bases and J 0 bases, leaving 9 bases between the germline ends. Germline lookup yields CDR1 KGHSH and CDR2 LQKENI. This CDR3 spans 16 amino acids. The CDR3 DNA sequence: TGTGCCAGCTCACCACCGGAGCGTTTAGCCAAAAACATTCAGTACTTC. It is translated as CASSPPERLAKNIQYF. The whole variable domain, filled in from reference TRBV18 and TRBJ2-4, reads NAGVMQNPRHLVRRRGQEARLRCSPMKGHSHVYWYRQLPEEGLKFMVYLQKENIIDESGMPKERFSAEFPKEGPSILRIQQVVRGDSAAYFCASSPPERLAKNIQYFGAGTRLSVL.

The V and J genes are TRBV3-1 (or the pseudogene TRBV3-2) and TRBJ1-5; D is ambiguous. The germline V gene encodes CDR1 LGHDT and CDR2 YNNKEL (reference sequence). The ends were cut back, 2 bases at V and 5 bases at J, with 7 bases in the middle. The CDR3 length is 13 residues. The CDR3 DNA reads TGTGCCAGCAGCCAAAGGACTTATCAGCCCCAGCATTTT. Residues: CASSQRTYQPQHF.

The V call is TRBV3-1 (or the pseudogene TRBV3-2), the J call TRBJ1-2; D ambiguous. The CDR3 runs 15 residues. Germline CDR1 LGHDT, CDR2 YNNKEL (reference sequence). Trimming cost V 0 bases and J 4 bases, with 12 bases left between them. The CDR3 nucleotides read TGTGCCAGCAGCCAAGAACGGCCGGGAGCCTATGGCTACACCTTC. Its translation is CASSQERPGAYGYTF.

The chain employs TRBV19 and TRBJ2-3; 10 bases are a match to TRBD2. Germline values: CDR1 LNHDA, CDR2 SQIVND (reference sequence). This CDR3 has 15 residues. V was clipped by 4 bases and J by 5 bases; unmatched bases: 6. The CDR3 reads CASSTLAGGGDTQYF. The CDR3 nucleotides are TGTGCCAGTAGTACTTTAGCGGGGGGTGGAGATACGCAGTATTTT.

The DNA for the CDR3 is TGTGCCAGCAGCCACCGACAGGGGCCGGGTGGGACTGAAGCTTTCTTT. This codes for CASSHRQGPGGTEAFF. This chain connects TRBV14 to TRBJ1-1; 8 bases match TRBD1. CDR1 is SGHDN, CDR2 FVKESK, per germline. The CDR3 consists of 16 residues. The V gene end was trimmed by 3 bases and the J gene end by 5 bases; junction bases not matched to a gene: 11.

This chain links TRBV27 with TRBJ2-7, with 8 bases lining up with TRBD1. Per the germline V gene, CDR1 is MNHEY and CDR2 is SMNVEV (reference sequence). The junction had 9 bases not matched to a gene; V was cut back by 1 base and J by 7 bases. This CDR3 comprises 15 residues. The CDR3 DNA sequence: TGTGCCAGCAGTTTATACAGGCAGGGGGCTAGAGAGCAGTACTTC. This encodes CASSLYRQGAREQYF.

The chain links TRBV6-5 to TRBJ1-2; 7 bases line up with TRBD1. Germline V gene data show CDR1 as MNHEY and CDR2 as SVGAGI. The V segment lost 4 bases and the J segment 6 bases; nucleotides outside the gene matches: 14. This CDR3 spans 16 amino acids. CDR3 coding DNA: TGTGCCAGCAGTTTAGACAGGGTATTTTCTAGCGATGGCTACACCTTC. It codes for CASSLDRVFSSDGYTF.

CDR3 nucleotide sequence: TGTGCCAGCAGCTTGGTCGTGTTATCTACCTACGAGCAGTACTTC. Amino acid sequence: CASSLVVLSTYEQYF. The chain uses TRBV5-5 and TRBJ2-7; D call uncertain. Germline V gives CDR1 SGHKS, CDR2 YYEKEE (reference sequence). The CDR3 spans 15 residues. V was shortened by 0 bases and J by 2 bases, with 12 bases between the two germline ends. The full variable domain, with the rest looked up from reference TRBV5-5 and TRBJ2-7, is DAGVTQSPTHLIKTRGQQVTLRCSPISGHKSVSWYQQVLGQGPQFIFQYYEKEERGRGNFPDRFSARQFPNYSSELNVNALLLGDSALYLCASSLVVLSTYEQYFGPGTRLTVT.

The chain recombines TRBV11-2 with TRBJ2-1, with 15 bases identical to TRBD2. Germline V gene sequence: CDR1 SGHAT, CDR2 FQNNGV. CDR3 length: 18 amino acids. V lost 2 bases and J lost 7; bases outside the gene matches: 9. This CDR3 reads CASSLLRTSGGAVNEQFF. The CDR3 DNA is TGTGCCAGCAGCTTATTGCGGACTAGCGGGGGGGCCGTTAATGAGCAGTTCTTC. Drawing the rest from reference TRBV11-2 and TRBJ2-1, the complete variable domain is EAGVAQSPRYKIIEKRQSVAFWCNPISGHATLYWYQQILGQGPKLLIQFQNNGVVDDSQLPKDRFSAERLKGVDSTLKIQPAKLEDSAVYLCASSLLRTSGGAVNEQFFGPGTRLTVL.

V usage is TRBV6-5 and J usage is TRBJ2-7; D may be TRBD2 (5 bases). CDR3 length: 12 residues. Germline V gene lookup returns CDR1 MNHEY and CDR2 SVGAGI. Between the trimmed V and J ends, which lost 11 bases and 7 bases, there was a span of 18 bases. CDR3 DNA: TGTGCCGCCCACCGGTTCGGGAAGGAGCAGTACTTC. This translates into CAAHRFGKEQYF.

The chain joins TRBV4-1 to TRBJ1-1; 7 bases match TRBD1. With 3 bases clipped from V and 8 bases from J, the junction kept 9 bases outside the gene matches. Germline V CDR1 and CDR2: MGHRA, YSYEKL. The CDR3 loop spans 14 amino acids. The CDR3 here is CASSQPRDSREAFF. CDR3 DNA: TGCGCCAGCAGCCAGCCCAGGGACAGCAGGGAAGCTTTCTTT.

V usage is TRBV7-7 and J usage is TRBJ2-1; D is possibly TRBD1 (5 bases). Germline V gives CDR1 SSHAT, CDR2 FNYEAQ (reference sequence). Trimming shortened V by 2 bases and J by 10 bases, and 12 bases separated the two germline ends. The CDR3 covers 13 residues. The DNA of the CDR3 is TGTGCCAGCAGCTTAATGGATTGGACAGAGCAGTTCTTC. The encoded protein is CASSLMDWTEQFF.

This chain uses TRBV2 with TRBJ2-7; D possibly corresponds to TRBD2 (6 bases). The CDR3 spans 14 residues. In germline, CDR1 is SNHLY, CDR2 FYNNEI. The V and J ends lost 7 bases and 0 bases respectively, with 13 bases between them. This CDR3 is CASTLDGSSYEQYF. In DNA, the CDR3 is TGTGCCAGCACCTTAGACGGGAGCTCCTACGAGCAGTACTTC.

The chain uses TRBV30 and TRBJ1-2; tentative D call: TRBD1 (5 bases). The V and J ends lost 2 bases and 8 bases respectively, with 15 bases between them. This CDR3 contains 13 residues. Germline lookup yields CDR1 GTSNPN and CDR2 SVGIG (reference sequence). The CDR3 reads CAWSFRALGGYTF. In nucleotides, the CDR3 is TGTGCCTGGAGTTTCAGGGCGTTGGGCGGCTACACCTTC.

The gene calls are TRBV10-3 and TRBJ2-2; D possibly corresponds to TRBD2 (6 bases). Trimming cost V 6 bases and J 5 bases, with 13 bases left between them. Germline V gene sequence: CDR1 ENHRY, CDR2 SYGVKD. The CDR3 sequence is 14 residues long. CDR3 region: CAIRDWGVTGELFF. The CDR3 coding sequence is TGTGCCATCAGGGATTGGGGGGTTACCGGGGAGCTGTTTTTT.

The chain carries TRBV4-1 and TRBJ1-2, with 7 bases identical to TRBD1. Per germline, CDR1 MGHRA and CDR2 YSYEKL. This CDR3 region has 18 residues. Unmatched junction bases numbered 10, after V lost 0 bases and J lost 0 bases. DNA of the CDR3: TGCGCCAGCAGCCAAGATGGTGACAGGGCGGATGCTAACTATGGCTACACCTTC. Translated: CASSQDGDRADANYGYTF.

This clone was found once. The chain carries TRBV12-5 and TRBJ2-1; D is unresolved. The germline V and J ends were trimmed by 0 bases and 8 bases, with 5 bases remaining between them. CDR3 length equals 12 residues. In germline, CDR1 is LGHNT, CDR2 FRNRAP. The CDR3 sequence: CASGLVEDEQFF. CDR3 sequence (DNA): TGTGCTAGTGGTTTGGTAGAGGATGAGCAGTTCTTC.